The T cell receptor (beta chain) described here comes from a study of blood T cells in healthy people across ages. PCR was performed a second time for about 7 to 12 cycles using a sample-barcoded 5' primer and a J-beta primer mix. TCRdb reprocessed the 5' RACE reads via MiXCR and lists one record per CDR3 protein. The repertoire holds about 380,000 distinct CDR3 sequences, with roughly half as singletons. After removal of 2 bases from V and 8 bases from J, the junction contained 5 bases not matched to a gene. Germline values: CDR1 SGHDN, CDR2 FVKESK. This CDR3 spans 15 amino acids. The clonotype originates from a man between 60 and 75 years old in good health. Sequenced sample: blood. The chain is built from TRBV14 and TRBJ1-4; 10 bases agree with TRBD1. The chain's CDR3 is CASSQTTGGLEKLFF. The CDR3 DNA reads as TGTGCCAGCAGCCAAACGACAGGGGGCTTAGAAAAACTGTTTTTT.